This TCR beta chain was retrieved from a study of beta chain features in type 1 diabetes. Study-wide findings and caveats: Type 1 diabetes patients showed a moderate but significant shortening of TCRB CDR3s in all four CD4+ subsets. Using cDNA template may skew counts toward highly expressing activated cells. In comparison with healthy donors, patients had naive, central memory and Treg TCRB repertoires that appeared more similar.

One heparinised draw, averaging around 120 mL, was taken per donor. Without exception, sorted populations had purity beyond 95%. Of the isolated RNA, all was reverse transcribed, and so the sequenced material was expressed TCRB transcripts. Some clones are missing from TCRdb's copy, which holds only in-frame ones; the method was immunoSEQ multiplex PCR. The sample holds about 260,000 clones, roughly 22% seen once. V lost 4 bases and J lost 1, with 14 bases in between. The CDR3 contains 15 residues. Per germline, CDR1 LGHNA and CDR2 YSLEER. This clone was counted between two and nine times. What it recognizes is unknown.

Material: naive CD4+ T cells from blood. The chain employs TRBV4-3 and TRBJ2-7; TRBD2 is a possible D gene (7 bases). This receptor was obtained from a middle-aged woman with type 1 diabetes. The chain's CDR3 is CASSPIGGQSYEQYF. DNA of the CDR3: TGCGCCAGCAGCCCCATCGGGGGGCAGTCCTACGAGCAGTACTTC.